This TCR beta chain was found in a study of T cells after yellow fever vaccination. Study-wide background: Each low-cell-number fraction was prepared by means of SMART-Seq v4 Ultra Low Input.

J lost 10 bases, V lost 4 bases, and 6 bases had no gene match. CDR1 MDHEN and CDR2 SYDVKM come from the germline V gene. The CDR3 runs to 15 residues. The 5'RACE template-switching step produced TCR cDNA and added a universal primer site and UMIs. TCRdb ran MiXCR on the 5' RACE reads and lists one entry per CDR3 protein. The sample contains about 320,000 distinct CDR3 sequences, roughly an eighth of which appear only once. This clonotype was counted only a few times. This clonotype was obtained from a man between 18 and 29 years old who received the YFV17D yellow fever vaccine. The genes are TRBV28 and TRBJ2-1, with 14 bases matching TRBD2. Here the sequenced sample was CD4+ T cells sorted from PBMCs, taken 15 days after the yellow fever booster vaccination. CDR3 in DNA: TGTGCCAGCAGTTCCACCGGGACTAGCGGGGGCGAGCAGTTCTTC. This encodes CASSSTGTSGGEQFF. Full variable domain (missing parts from reference TRBV28 and TRBJ2-1): DVKVTQSSRYLVKRTGEKVFLECVQDMDHENMFWYRQDPGLGLRLIYFSYDVKMKEKGDIPEGYSVSREKKERFSLILESASTNQTSMYLCASSSTGTSGGEQFFGPGTRLTVL.